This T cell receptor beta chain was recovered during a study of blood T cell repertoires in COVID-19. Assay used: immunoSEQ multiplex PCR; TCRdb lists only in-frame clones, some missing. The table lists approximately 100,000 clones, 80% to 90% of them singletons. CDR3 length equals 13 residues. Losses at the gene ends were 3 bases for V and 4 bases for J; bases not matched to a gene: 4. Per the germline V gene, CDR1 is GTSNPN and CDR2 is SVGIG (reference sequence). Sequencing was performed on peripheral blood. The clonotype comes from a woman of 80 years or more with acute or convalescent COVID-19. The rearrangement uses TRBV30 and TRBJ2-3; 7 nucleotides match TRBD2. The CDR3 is CAWSPGLSDTQYF. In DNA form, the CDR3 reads TGTGCCTGGAGCCCGGGACTATCAGATACGCAGTATTTT.